Listed here are 30 T cell receptor beta chains from one sample, sequenced in a study of blood T cell repertoires in COVID-19. Sequenced by immunoSEQ multiplex PCR; TCRdb stores in-frame clones only, minus some. Of some 140,000 clones in the sample, 81% were seen once. Sequencing was performed on peripheral blood. These receptor sequences come from a woman in her fifties or sixties with active or convalescent COVID-19.

The DNA of the CDR3 is TGTGCCAGCAGTTTATCTTGGTCTGGGCGGACAGTCTATGGCTACACCTTC. Amino acid sequence: CASSLSWSGRTVYGYTF. The chain has TRBV27 and TRBJ1-2; TRBD1 might be the D (6 bases). CDR3 length: 17 amino acids. V dropped 0 bases and J dropped 4 bases, with 18 bases sitting between them. Germline-derived CDR1 and CDR2 are MNHEY and SMNVEV (reference sequence).

The chain joins TRBV9 to TRBJ1-2; 7 bases match TRBD1. Germline V gives CDR1 SGDLS, CDR2 YYNGEE. V lost 0 bases, J lost 1 base, and 3 bases stayed unmatched. The CDR3 consists of 15 residues. The CDR3 coding sequence is TGTGCCAGCAGCGTAGAGGCAGGGGGTAACTATGGCTACACCTTC. This codes for CASSVEAGGNYGYTF. Filled out from reference TRBV9 and TRBJ1-2, the complete variable domain reads DSGVTQTPKHLITATGQRVTLRCSPRSGDLSVYWYQQSLDQGLQFLIQYYNGEERAKGNILERFSAQQFPDLHSELNLSSLELGDSALYFCASSVEAGGNYGYTFGSGTRLTVV.

The J gene is TRBJ1-3, the V gene TRBV6-5; D is possibly TRBD1 (5 bases). The V end lost 7 bases, the J end lost 1 base, and 11 bases lay between the germline ends. This CDR3 is built from 14 residues. Germline CDR1 and CDR2: MNHEY and SVGAGI. CDR3 DNA sequence: TGTGCCAGCACGACAGACCGTTCTGGAAACACCATATATTTT. Translating gives CASTTDRSGNTIYF.

V gene TRBV28 combines with J gene TRBJ2-1, with D uncertain. Germline V lookup: CDR1 MDHEN, CDR2 SYDVKM. CDR3 length: 12 residues. Trimming stripped 6 bases from V and 4 bases from J, with 7 bases between. This chain's CDR3 is CASSSEYNEQFF. In DNA form, the CDR3 reads TGTGCCAGCAGCTCTGAGTACAATGAGCAGTTCTTC.

This chain uses TRBV29-1 with TRBJ2-1; TRBD2 aligns across 8 bases. Germline V lookup: CDR1 SQVTM, CDR2 ANQGSEA. With V trimmed by 4 bases and J by 8 bases, 1 base remained unmatched. The CDR3 has 11 amino acids. In nucleotides, the CDR3 is TGCAGCGTTGGTAGCGGGGATGAGCAGTTCTTC. This codes for CSVGSGDEQFF.

The chain employs TRBV7-2 and TRBJ1-1; 8 nucleotides align to TRBD1. This CDR3 contains 15 residues. The junction had 9 bases not matched to a gene; V was cut back by 5 bases and J by 4 bases. Germline CDR1 SGHTA, CDR2 FQGNSA. CDR3 bases: TGTGCCAGCAGCAAGACAGGGGTGTGGGGCACTGAAGCTTTCTTT. Protein sequence: CASSKTGVWGTEAFF.

The chain carries TRBV29-1 and TRBJ1-2; 12 bases agree with TRBD1. This CDR3 contains 13 residues. Germline CDR1 and CDR2: SQVTM and ANQGSEA. V shed 4 bases, J shed 8 bases, and the junction held 5 bases outside the gene matches. CDR3 sequence: CSVGDRGPYGYTF. The CDR3 nucleotides read TGCAGCGTTGGGGACAGGGGGCCCTACGGCTACACCTTC. Looking up the rest from reference TRBV29-1 and TRBJ1-2 gives the full variable domain: SAVISQKPSRDICQRGTSLTIQCQVDSQVTMMFWYRQQPGQSLTLIATANQGSEATYESGFVIDKFPISRPNLTFSTLTVSNMSPEDSSIYLCSVGDRGPYGYTFGSGTRLTVV.

The J gene is TRBJ1-2, the V gene TRBV9, with TRBD1 matching over 7 bases. J was trimmed by 3 bases and V by 4 bases; bases with no gene match: 9. This CDR3 spans 15 amino acids. Germline V gene sequence: CDR1 SGDLS, CDR2 YYNGEE. The CDR3 nucleotides are TGTGCCAGCAGCTTCCGAGGGGGCTCTGACTATGGCTACACCTTC. It specifies CASSFRGGSDYGYTF.

The chain couples TRBV12-5 to TRBJ1-2; 7 bases map to TRBD1. CDR1 is LGHNT, CDR2 FRNRAP, per germline. The junction had 7 bases not matched to a gene; V was cut back by 5 bases and J by 4 bases. The CDR3 covers 14 residues. CDR3 sequence reads: CASGLDRDRYGYTF. DNA for the CDR3: TGTGCTAGTGGTCTCGACAGGGACCGCTATGGCTACACCTTC.

V is TRBV9 and J is TRBJ2-3, with TRBD2 matching 14 bases. The CDR3 is 18 residues long. Unmatched junction bases numbered 7, after V lost 2 bases and J lost 2 bases. Germline loops: CDR1 SGDLS, CDR2 YYNGEE. The CDR3 sequence is CASSVGTSGSFNTDTQYF. Written as DNA, the CDR3 is TGTGCCAGCAGCGTTGGGACTAGCGGGAGTTTTAACACAGATACGCAGTATTTT.

In its sample, this clone was seen once. The chain recombines TRBV19 with TRBJ1-5, with D maybe TRBD1 (5 bases). V was cut by 6 bases and J by 7 bases, with 19 bases left in between. Germline CDR1 and CDR2: LNHDA and SQIVND (reference sequence). The CDR3 extends over 15 amino acids. The CDR3: CASSGGGYVQQPQHF. The CDR3 DNA reads TGTGCCAGTAGCGGGGGGGGTTACGTTCAGCAGCCCCAGCATTTT.

The rearrangement links TRBV2 to TRBJ1-4, with D possibly TRBD1 on 5 matching bases. V was clipped by 6 bases and J by 6 bases, with 14 bases between them. Germline V CDR1 and CDR2: SNHLY, FYNNEI. This CDR3 has 14 amino acids. The CDR3 DNA is TGTGCCAGCAGGTTCGCAGGGATGGATGAAAAACTGTTTTTT. This translates into CASRFAGMDEKLFF.

This chain links TRBV5-1 with TRBJ2-1; TRBD2 matches 7 bases. Germline values: CDR1 SGHRS, CDR2 YFSETQ. This CDR3 region has 16 residues. V trimming: 4 bases; J trimming: 0 bases; junction bases outside the gene matches: 7. For the CDR3, the DNA is TGCGCCAGCAGCCGGAGGCGGGAGTCCTCCTACAATGAGCAGTTCTTC. It encodes CASSRRRESSYNEQFF.

There are a few counts of this clone. V is TRBV7-8 and J is TRBJ1-5; perhaps TRBD1 as D (5 bases). The germline V gene has CDR1 SGHVS and CDR2 FQNEAQ. Trimming shortened V by 1 base and J by 5 bases, and 18 bases separated the two germline ends. This CDR3 has 17 amino acids. The CDR3 spells CASSLGGVLHSDQPQHF. DNA for the CDR3: TGTGCCAGCAGCTTAGGGGGGGTTCTGCACAGTGATCAGCCCCAGCATTTT.

This clone was counted a single time. DNA for the CDR3: TGTGCCACCAAGGAGGCTGTAGCGGGAGCTCGTAATGAGCAGTTCTTC. Translating it yields CATKEAVAGARNEQFF. The chain employs TRBV15 and TRBJ2-1; 9 bases align to TRBD2. The CDR3 spans 16 residues. The germline gives CDR1 LNHNV, CDR2 YYDKDF (reference sequence). The J segment lost 7 bases and the V segment lost 7 bases, leaving 14 bases of the junction unmatched. Filled out from reference TRBV15 and TRBJ2-1, the complete variable domain reads DAMVIQNPRYQVTQFGKPVTLSCSQTLNHNVMYWYQQKSSQAPKLLFHYYDKDFNNEADTPDNFQSRRPNTSFCFLDIRSPGLGDTAMYLCATKEAVAGARNEQFFGPGTRLTVL.

This clone has a handful of counts. J is TRBJ1-2 and V is TRBV4-1; D possibly corresponds to TRBD1 (5 bases). Trimming removed 5 bases at V and 4 bases at J, with 17 bases between. The CDR3 covers 15 residues. CDR1 and CDR2 (germline): MGHRA, YSYEKL. CDR3 in DNA: TGCGCCAGCAGCTCGCCAGGACCTAGGGGCTATGGCTACACCTTC. Encoded protein: CASSSPGPRGYGYTF.

The chain recombines TRBV28 with TRBJ2-3; tentatively, D is TRBD1 (6 bases). V was trimmed by 8 bases and J by 4 bases, leaving 13 bases between them. The CDR3 covers 13 residues. Germline CDR1 is MDHEN and CDR2 is SYDVKM. CDR3 protein: CASFRRGPDTQYF. Here the CDR3 DNA reads TGTGCCAGCTTCCGCAGGGGCCCAGATACGCAGTATTTT.

This chain joins TRBV6-2 or TRBV6-3 and TRBJ1-2; D remains ambiguous. This CDR3 has 12 residues. Germline V lookup: CDR1 MNHEY, CDR2 SVGEGT. V lost 4 bases and J lost 5, with 8 bases in between. The CDR3 reads CASSLGLYGYTF. The CDR3 coding sequence is TGTGCCAGCAGTTTAGGACTTTATGGCTACACCTTC.

The chain has TRBV3-1 (or the pseudogene TRBV3-2) and TRBJ2-3; the match to TRBD2 covers 8 bases. Per the germline V gene, CDR1 is LGHDT and CDR2 is YNNKEL (reference sequence). The V gene end was trimmed by 4 bases and the J gene end by 5 bases; junction bases not matched to a gene: 8. The length of the CDR3 is 15 residues. As DNA, the CDR3 is TGTGCCAGCAGCCTAGAGCGGGGGTTGGGAGATACGCAGTATTTT. Protein: CASSLERGLGDTQYF.

The CDR3 spells CASTMGRGESPLHF. The DNA of the CDR3 is TGTGCCAGCACAATGGGGAGGGGGGAATCACCCCTCCACTTT. The chain links TRBV6-5 to TRBJ1-6, with a possible D match to TRBD1 (6 bases). The germline CDR1 and CDR2 sequences are MNHEY and SVGAGI. V gave up 7 bases and J gave up 10 bases, with 17 bases separating them. This CDR3 spans 14 amino acids.

J is TRBJ2-7 and V is TRBV5-1, with D possibly matching TRBD2 (5 bases). CDR1 and CDR2 (germline): SGHRS, YFSETQ. V gave up 0 bases and J gave up 9 bases, with 10 bases separating them. The CDR3 contains 12 residues. The CDR3 nucleotides are TGCGCCAGCAGCTTGGATGGGAGCGTGCAGTACGTC. It encodes CASSLDGSVQYV.

The chain combines TRBV5-6 with TRBJ1-5; possibly TRBD1 for D (5 bases). The CDR3 has 17 residues. Trimming took 3 bases from V and 0 from J, leaving 16 bases between them. Germline loops: CDR1 SGHDT, CDR2 YYEEEE. DNA for the CDR3: TGTGCCAGCAGCTCGGGAGTGGGGACTTATAGCAATCAGCCCCAGCATTTT. Translated: CASSSGVGTYSNQPQHF. Supplemented by reference TRBV5-6 and TRBJ1-5, the full variable domain reads DAGVTQSPTHLIKTRGQQVTLRCSPKSGHDTVSWYQQALGQGPQFIFQYYEEEERQRGNFPDRFSGHQFPNYSSELNVNALLLGDSALYLCASSSGVGTYSNQPQHFGDGTRLSIL.

The chain uses TRBV7-2 and TRBJ2-7, with 9 bases lining up with TRBD1. V lost 1 base to trimming and J lost 6 bases; unmatched junction nucleotides: 7. CDR1 and CDR2 from the germline V gene are SGHTA and FQGNSA. The length of the CDR3 is 15 residues. The CDR3 DNA follows: TGTGCCAGCAGCTTAGGGGGGACAGGGTCACGCGAGCAGTACTTC. It encodes CASSLGGTGSREQYF. The complete variable domain, with remaining parts taken from reference TRBV7-2 and TRBJ2-7, reads GAGVSQSPSNKVTEKGKDVELRCDPISGHTALYWYRQSLGQGLEFLIYFQGNSAPDKSGLPSDRFSAERTGGSVSTLTIQRTQQEDSAVYLCASSLGGTGSREQYFGPGTRLTVT.

This clone appeared once. The chain joins TRBV7-2 to TRBJ2-3, with D perhaps TRBD1 (5 bases). Germline lookup yields CDR1 SGHTA and CDR2 FQGNSA. The germline V and J ends were trimmed by 5 bases and 0 bases, with 21 bases remaining between them. The CDR3 is made up of 18 amino acids. In nucleotides, the CDR3 is TGTGCCAGCAGCCTCAGGGCCGGAGTAAGACCTAGCACAGATACGCAGTATTTT. It encodes CASSLRAGVRPSTDTQYF.

The rearrangement uses TRBV3-1 (or the pseudogene TRBV3-2) and TRBJ2-7; TRBD2 matches at 9 bases. In germline, CDR1 is LGHDT, CDR2 YNNKEL (reference sequence). This CDR3 region has 16 residues. Germline trimming cut 1 base from V and 3 bases from J; bases unmatched to any gene: 7. In DNA, the CDR3 is TGTGCCAGCAGCCAAGGTCGCGGGAGGGTCGGCTACGAGCAGTACTTC. Encoded protein: CASSQGRGRVGYEQYF.

The rearrangement uses TRBV5-5 and TRBJ2-4; TRBD1 agrees at 7 bases. V lost 1 base and J lost 3; bases outside the gene matches: 7. The CDR3 has 16 amino acids. Germline lookup yields CDR1 SGHKS and CDR2 YYEKEE (reference sequence). The DNA for the CDR3 is TGTGCCAGCAGCTTGACGGTGGGGACAGTCAAAAACATTCAGTACTTC. This translates into CASSLTVGTVKNIQYF.

V gene TRBV6-6 combines with J gene TRBJ2-1, with 13 bases aligning to TRBD2. The CDR3 runs 14 residues. The V segment lost 2 bases and the J segment 10 bases; nucleotides outside the gene matches: 2. Germline CDR1 MNHNY, CDR2 SVGAGI (reference sequence). As DNA, the CDR3 is TGTGCCAGCAGTTACGGACTAGCGGGGGAGGAGCAGTTCTTC. Translation: CASSYGLAGEEQFF.

The rearrangement joins TRBV30 to TRBJ1-5, with 8 bases identical to TRBD1. This CDR3 comprises 13 residues. The germline V gene has CDR1 GTSNPN and CDR2 SVGIG (reference sequence). The V and J ends lost 7 bases and 3 bases, in that order; junction bases with no gene match: 5. As DNA, the CDR3 is TGTGCCTTTGGACAGGGCGACAATCAGCCCCAGCATTTT. Amino acids: CAFGQGDNQPQHF.

The chain couples TRBV28 to TRBJ2-7; tentative D call: TRBD2 (5 bases). CDR1 MDHEN and CDR2 SYDVKM come from the germline V gene. V shed 1 base and J shed 6 bases, with 16 bases lying between them. CDR3 length equals 15 residues. CDR3: CASSLSGINNFEQYF. The CDR3 coding sequence is TGTGCCAGCAGTTTATCGGGAATTAATAACTTCGAGCAGTACTTC.

This rearrangement joins TRBV18 to TRBJ2-5, with D perhaps matching TRBD2 (6 bases). Looked up from germline, CDR1 is KGHSH and CDR2 is LQKENI. V was cut by 5 bases and J by 2 bases, with 12 bases left in between. The CDR3 is made up of 14 amino acids. CDR3 coding DNA: TGTGCCAGCTCAAGGGGACTGGAACAAGAGACCCAGTACTTC. Amino acids: CASSRGLEQETQYF.